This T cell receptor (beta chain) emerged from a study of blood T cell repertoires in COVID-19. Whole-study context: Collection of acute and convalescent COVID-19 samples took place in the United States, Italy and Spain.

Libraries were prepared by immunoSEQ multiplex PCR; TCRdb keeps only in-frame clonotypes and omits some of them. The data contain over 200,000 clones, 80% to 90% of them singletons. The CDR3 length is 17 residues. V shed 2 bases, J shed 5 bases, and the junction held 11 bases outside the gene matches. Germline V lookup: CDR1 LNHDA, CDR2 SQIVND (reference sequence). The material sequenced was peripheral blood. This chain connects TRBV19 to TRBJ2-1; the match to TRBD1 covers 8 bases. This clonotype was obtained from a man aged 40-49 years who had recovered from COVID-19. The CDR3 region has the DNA TGTGCCAGTAGTATACGGGCCAGGGGGCTTGTCCACAATGAGCAGTTCTTC. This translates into CASSIRARGLVHNEQFF.